This T cell receptor (beta chain) was recorded in a study of shared clonotypes between healthy human individuals. In the study overall: Three plates were used per donor for CD4 naive, three for CD4 memory, two for CD8 naive and one for CD8 memory. General study findings and limits: The sole specimen, blood, was sampled, and tissue repertoires likely differ.

Concerning this clone itself: As yet, its antigen is unknown.

The authors split each subset's genomic DNA evenly across several immunoSEQ plates. The protocol was immunoSEQ multiplex PCR, while the TCRdb copy is restricted to in-frame clones and leaves out a portion. In the table there are around 2.1 million clones, 85% to 95% of which are singletons. Naive CD8 cells lacked CD45RO, underwent positive selection for CCR7 and left out terminally differentiated effector memory CD45RA+ cells. Trimming cost V 0 bases and J 6 bases, with 14 bases left between them. Germline V gene data show CDR1 as LGHNA and CDR2 as YSLEER. CDR3 size: 15 residues. The chain recombines TRBV4-3 with TRBJ1-1, with D possibly TRBD1 on 5 matching bases. The clonotype originates from a young man in good health. Some clones in this sample may be carry-over from other donors' samples. The sample consisted of naive CD8+ T cells from PBMCs. The CDR3 DNA is TGCGCCAGCAGCCAAGATTCATGGGGCTCGGCTGAAGCTTTCTTT. Amino acids: CASSQDSWGSAEAFF.